The clone carrying this T cell receptor (beta chain) was seen a few times. The antigen is unknown. The data originate from a study of T cell responses to AZD1222 COVID-19 vaccine. General study points: Regions 160-218 and 743-854 held dominance among vaccine-associated CD4 TCRs, which spanned spike.

The CDR3 totals 14 residues. Germline V gene lookup returns CDR1 SGHTA and CDR2 FQGTGA. V lost 5 bases, J lost 1 base, and 8 bases lay in between. Produced via immunoSEQ multiplex PCR; TCRdb's table is partial and in-frame only. Found here are around 120,000 clones, approximately 88% of them singletons; the top ten hold around 5%. The sequences come from peripheral blood, collected on day 0 of AZD1222 vaccination. The source of this sequence is an adult in good health. The chain has TRBV7-3 and TRBJ2-2; tentative D call: TRBD1 (5 bases). This chain's CDR3 is CASSLDRNTGELFF. The DNA of the CDR3 is TGTGCCAGCAGCCTAGACAGGAACACCGGGGAGCTGTTTTTT.